This TCR beta chain emerged from a study of ipilimumab plus nivolumab after autologous stem cell transplantation. Overall study: Patients received a median of about 5 ipilimumab and 8 or 9 nivolumab doses.

Sequencing used immunoSEQ multiplex PCR; TCRdb keeps in-frame clones, though not all of them. The sample lists 13,000 to 15,000 clones, roughly 79% seen once, with about 10% in the top ten. The study, taken as a whole, reports: TCR repertoire, Treg phenotype and gut microbiota reportedly support more study of this approach.

Checkpoint therapy with ipilimumab 1 mg/kg began 14 to 28 days after transplant. Dosing: nivolumab 3 mg/kg IV, weeks 1, 4, 7, 10, then every two weeks to week 26. The V gene end was trimmed by 2 bases and the J gene end by 7 bases; junction bases not matched to a gene: 9. Germline CDR1 is SGHRS and CDR2 is YFSETQ. The CDR3 spans 15 residues. By share, this clone ranks as medium-sized. Its specificity is unknown. The TCR originated in a male donor with primary mediastinal lymphoma. The J gene is TRBJ2-1, the V gene TRBV5-1; TRBD2 matches at 7 bases. The specimen was PBMCs, collected in a trial of ipilimumab plus nivolumab as post-transplant consolidation. The CDR3: CASSFSGAGENEQFF. The CDR3 nucleotides read TGCGCCAGCAGCTTCTCTGGCGCGGGAGAAAATGAGCAGTTCTTC.